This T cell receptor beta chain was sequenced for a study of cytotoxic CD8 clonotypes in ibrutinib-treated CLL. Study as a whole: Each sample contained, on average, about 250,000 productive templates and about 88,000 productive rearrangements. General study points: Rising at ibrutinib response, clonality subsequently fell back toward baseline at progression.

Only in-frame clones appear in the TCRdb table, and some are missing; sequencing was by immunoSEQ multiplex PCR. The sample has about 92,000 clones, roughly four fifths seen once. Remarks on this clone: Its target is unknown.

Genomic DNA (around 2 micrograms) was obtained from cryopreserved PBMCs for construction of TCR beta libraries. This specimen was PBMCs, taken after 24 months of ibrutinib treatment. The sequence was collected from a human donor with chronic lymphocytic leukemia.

The CDR3 nucleotides read TGTGCCAGCTCACCAGACAGGAGCCCCTATGGCTACACCTTC. Translation: CASSPDRSPYGYTF. This rearrangement joins TRBV18 to TRBJ1-2, with D perhaps matching TRBD1 (6 bases). The CDR3 is 14 residues long. Germline V gene lookup returns CDR1 KGHSH and CDR2 LQKENI. Trimming shortened V by 2 bases and J by 4 bases, and 11 bases separated the two germline ends. Looking up the rest from reference TRBV18 and TRBJ1-2 gives the full variable domain: NAGVMQNPRHLVRRRGQEARLRCSPMKGHSHVYWYRQLPEEGLKFMVYLQKENIIDESGMPKERFSAEFPKEGPSILRIQQVVRGDSAAYFCASSPDRSPYGYTFGSGTRLTVV.